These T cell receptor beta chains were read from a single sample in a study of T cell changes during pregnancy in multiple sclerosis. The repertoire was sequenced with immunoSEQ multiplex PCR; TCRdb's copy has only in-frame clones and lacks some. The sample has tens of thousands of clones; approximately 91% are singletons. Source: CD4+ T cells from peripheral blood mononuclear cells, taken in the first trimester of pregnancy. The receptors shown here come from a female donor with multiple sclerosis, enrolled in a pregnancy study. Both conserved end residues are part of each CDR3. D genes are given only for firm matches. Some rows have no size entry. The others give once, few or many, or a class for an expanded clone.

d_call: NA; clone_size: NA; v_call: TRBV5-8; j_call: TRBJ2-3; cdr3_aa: CASSPRLVTQYF; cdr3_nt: TGTGCCAGCAGCCCTCGACTAGTAACGCAGTATTTT
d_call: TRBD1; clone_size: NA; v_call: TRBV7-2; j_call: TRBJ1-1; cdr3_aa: CASSLGQAITEAFF; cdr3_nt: TGTGCCAGCAGCTTGGGACAGGCCATCACTGAAGCTTTCTTT
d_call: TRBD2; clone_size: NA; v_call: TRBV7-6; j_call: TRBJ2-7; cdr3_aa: CASSGRLAGDYEQYF; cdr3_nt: TGTGCCAGCAGCGGGAGACTAGCGGGAGATTACGAGCAGTACTTC
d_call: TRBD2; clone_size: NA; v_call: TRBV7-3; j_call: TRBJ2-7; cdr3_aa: CASSRGRSYEQYF; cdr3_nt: TGTGCCAGCAGCCGCGGGAGGTCCTACGAGCAGTACTTC
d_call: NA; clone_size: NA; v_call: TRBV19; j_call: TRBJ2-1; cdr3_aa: CASSTSFPYNEQFF; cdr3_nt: TGTGCCAGTAGTACTAGCTTTCCCTACAATGAGCAGTTCTTC
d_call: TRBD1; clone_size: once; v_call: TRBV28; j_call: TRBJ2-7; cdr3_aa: CASSSSGTGWEQYF; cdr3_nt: TGTGCCAGCAGTTCATCCGGGACAGGGTGGGAGCAGTACTTC
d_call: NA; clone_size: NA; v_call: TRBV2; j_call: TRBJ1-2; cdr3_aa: CASSPGQNYGYTF; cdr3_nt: TGTGCCAGCAGTCCGGGACAAAACTATGGCTACACCTTC
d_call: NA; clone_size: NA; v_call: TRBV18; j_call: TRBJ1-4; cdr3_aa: CASSPGREKLFF; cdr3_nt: TGTGCCAGCTCACCAGGGAGGGAAAAACTGTTTTTT
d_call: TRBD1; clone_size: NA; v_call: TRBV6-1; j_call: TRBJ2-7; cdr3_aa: CASSSGGLHYEQYF; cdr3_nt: TGTGCCAGCAGTTCAGGGGGCCTTCACTACGAGCAGTACTTC
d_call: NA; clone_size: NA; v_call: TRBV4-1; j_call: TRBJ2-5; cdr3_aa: CASSRTKMEGPKETQYF; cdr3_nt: TGCGCCAGCAGCCGGACCAAGATGGAGGGCCCTAAGGAGACCCAGTACTTC
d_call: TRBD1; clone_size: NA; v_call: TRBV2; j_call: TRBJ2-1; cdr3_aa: CASSEDRSSYNEQFF; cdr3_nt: TGTGCCAGCAGTGAGGACAGGAGCTCCTACAATGAGCAGTTCTTC
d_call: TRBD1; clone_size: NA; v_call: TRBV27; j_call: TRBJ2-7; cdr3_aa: CASSTSPPGQYEQYF; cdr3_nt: TGTGCCAGCAGTACATCGCCACCGGGACAGTACGAGCAGTACTTC
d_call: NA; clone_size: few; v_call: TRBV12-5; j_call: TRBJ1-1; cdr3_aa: CASGSGTWNTEAFF; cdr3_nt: TGTGCTAGTGGTTCCGGGACATGGAACACTGAAGCTTTCTTT
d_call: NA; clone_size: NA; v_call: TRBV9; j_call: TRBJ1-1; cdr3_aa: CASSARGGSTEAFF; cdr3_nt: TGTGCCAGCAGCGCCCGGGGGGGGTCCACTGAAGCTTTCTTT
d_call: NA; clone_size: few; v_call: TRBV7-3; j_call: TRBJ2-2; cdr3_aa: CASSPGAGELFF; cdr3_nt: TGTGCCAGCAGCCCGGGGGCCGGGGAGCTGTTTTTT
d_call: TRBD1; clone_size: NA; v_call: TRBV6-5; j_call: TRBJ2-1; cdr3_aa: CASSRDRGRNEQFF; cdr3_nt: TGTGCCAGCAGTCGGGACAGGGGCCGCAATGAGCAGTTCTTC
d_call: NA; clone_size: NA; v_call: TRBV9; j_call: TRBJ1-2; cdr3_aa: CASRDRGGYTF; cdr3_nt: TGTGCCAGTCGGGATCGGGGTGGCTACACCTTC
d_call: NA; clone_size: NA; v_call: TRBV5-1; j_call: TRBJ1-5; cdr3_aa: CASRRGESLNQPQHF; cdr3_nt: TGCGCCAGCCGCCGAGGCGAGAGTTTAAATCAGCCCCAGCATTTT
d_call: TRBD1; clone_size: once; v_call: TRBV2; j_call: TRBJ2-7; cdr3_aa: CASSRTGLDEQYF; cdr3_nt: TGTGCCAGCAGTAGGACAGGGTTGGACGAGCAGTACTTC
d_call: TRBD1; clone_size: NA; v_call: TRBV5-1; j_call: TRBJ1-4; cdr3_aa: CASSNIQGAEEKLFF; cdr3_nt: TGCGCCAGCAGCAACATACAGGGGGCAGAAGAAAAACTGTTTTTT
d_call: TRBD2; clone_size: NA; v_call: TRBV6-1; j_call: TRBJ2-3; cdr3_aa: CASSDLAGGYDTQYF; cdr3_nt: TGTGCCAGCAGTGACCTAGCGGGAGGATACGATACGCAGTATTTT
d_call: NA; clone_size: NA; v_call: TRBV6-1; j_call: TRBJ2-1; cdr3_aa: CASSEYGGTSYNEQFF; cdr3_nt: TGTGCCAGCAGTGAGTATGGCGGGACCTCCTACAATGAGCAGTTCTTC
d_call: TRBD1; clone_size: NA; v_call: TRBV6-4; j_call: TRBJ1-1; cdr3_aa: CASSRTGGADLTEAFF; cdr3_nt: TGTGCCAGCAGCAGGACAGGGGGCGCGGATCTCACTGAAGCTTTCTTT
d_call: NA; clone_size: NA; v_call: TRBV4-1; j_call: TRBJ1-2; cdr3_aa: CASSQGAFYGYTF; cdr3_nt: TGCGCCAGCAGCCAAGGGGCGTTCTATGGCTACACCTTC
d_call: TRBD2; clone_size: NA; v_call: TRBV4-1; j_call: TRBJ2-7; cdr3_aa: CASSGSGRAGYKYF; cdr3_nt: TGCGCCAGCAGCGGTAGCGGGAGGGCCGGTTACAAGTACTTC
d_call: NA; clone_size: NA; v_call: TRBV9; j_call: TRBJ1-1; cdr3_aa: CASSAHLGTLFTEAFF; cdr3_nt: TGTGCCAGCAGCGCCCACCTCGGGACACTTTTTACTGAAGCTTTCTTT
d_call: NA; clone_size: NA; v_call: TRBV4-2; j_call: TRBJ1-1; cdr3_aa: CASSRRTDSDLMNTEAFF; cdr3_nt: TGTGCCAGCAGCCGTAGAACAGACAGTGATCTTATGAACACTGAAGCTTTCTTT
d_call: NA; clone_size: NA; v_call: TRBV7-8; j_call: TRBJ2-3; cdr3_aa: CASSLQAGIYTDTQYF; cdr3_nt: TGTGCCAGCAGCTTACAGGCGGGGATATATACAGATACGCAGTATTTT
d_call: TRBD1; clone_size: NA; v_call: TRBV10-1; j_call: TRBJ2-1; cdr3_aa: CASSRRTGGNNEQFF; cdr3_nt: TGCGCCAGCAGCCGTAGGACAGGGGGCAACAATGAGCAGTTCTTC
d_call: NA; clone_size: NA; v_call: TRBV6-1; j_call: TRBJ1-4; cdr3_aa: CASSGPDKREKLFF; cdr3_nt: TGTGCCAGCAGTGGACCTGACAAAAGAGAAAAACTGTTTTTT
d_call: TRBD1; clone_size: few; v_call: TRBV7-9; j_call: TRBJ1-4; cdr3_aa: CASSQQTGGGKLFF; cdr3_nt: TGTGCCAGCAGCCAACAAACAGGGGGAGGAAAACTGTTTTTT
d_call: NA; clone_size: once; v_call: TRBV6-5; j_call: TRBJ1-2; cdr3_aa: CASRASEGKRNGYTF; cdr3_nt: TGTGCCAGCAGGGCCTCTGAGGGCAAGAGGAATGGCTACACCTTC
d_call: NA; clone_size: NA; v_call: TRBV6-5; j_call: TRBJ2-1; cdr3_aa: CASSESGSNEQFF; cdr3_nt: TGTGCCAGCTCTGAGTCAGGGTCCAATGAGCAGTTCTTC
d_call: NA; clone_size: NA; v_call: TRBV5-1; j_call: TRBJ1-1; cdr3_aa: CASSRRDTEAFF; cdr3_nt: TGCGCCAGCAGCCGGCGGGACACTGAAGCTTTCTTT
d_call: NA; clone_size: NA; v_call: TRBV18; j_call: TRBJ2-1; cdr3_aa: CASSPPARDNEQFF; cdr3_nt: TGTGCCAGCTCACCACCCGCGAGGGACAATGAGCAGTTCTTC
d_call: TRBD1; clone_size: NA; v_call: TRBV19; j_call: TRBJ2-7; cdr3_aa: CASSKGQLQIEYEQYF; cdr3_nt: TGTGCCAGTAGTAAGGGACAGCTCCAAATCGAATACGAGCAGTACTTC
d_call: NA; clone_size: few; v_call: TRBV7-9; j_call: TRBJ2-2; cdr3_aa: CASSPPGLAFNTGELFF; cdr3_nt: TGTGCCAGCAGCCCGCCGGGGCTAGCGTTCAACACCGGGGAGCTGTTTTTT
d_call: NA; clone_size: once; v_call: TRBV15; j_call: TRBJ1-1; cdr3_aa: CATRQGVEAFF; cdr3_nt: TGTGCCACCAGACAAGGGGTTGAAGCTTTCTTT